The present T cell receptor beta chain was sequenced within a study of spatial heterogeneity in lung cancer (dated by TCRdb to the late 2010s). About the full investigation: More beta-chain than alpha-chain transcripts were consistently detected, likely reflecting higher beta-chain transcript abundance. In tumor regions, TCR transcript counts showed a strong correlation with a T cell transcriptional module score from matched bulk RNA-seq. In the raw uncorrected reads, each unique combination of TCR and UMI appeared more than ten times on average. TCR alpha and beta repertoires were quantitatively compared across multiple tumor regions, matched nontumor lung and blood in non-small cell lung cancer. Nonsynonymous mutation counts, determined by whole-exome sequencing of tumor tissue, were related to features of the TCR repertoire. At surgery, both alpha and beta chains were TCR-sequenced in some 220 tumor regions, about 64 matched nontumor lung samples and around 50 PBMC samples.

Interpreted using the paper, the time point label stands for: sample taken at primary tumor resection. The donors were 70 or so patients from the lung TRACERx cohort who had early-stage, untreated non-small cell lung cancer. Whole RNA extracted from tumor and nontumor lung tissue, or from cryopreserved PBMC samples, was used for TCR sequencing without cell sorting. Patients were selected for TCR sequencing only if sufficient RNA was available from at least two tumor regions. Before selection, tumor and adjacent nontumor lung specimens were reviewed by a lung pathologist. Ten or more counts support this clonotype. Its binding antigen is unknown. No per-base quality is available; no much larger clone lies one base away. V trim: 5 bases; J trim: 10 bases; unmatched bases: 9. The germline V gene encodes CDR1 SEHNR and CDR2 FQNEAQ (reference sequence). The CDR3 sequence holds 13 residues, the cysteine and phenylalanine included. Only the CDR3 region is kept as DNA, spanning 39 bases read in frame from base 1.

The protocol used for the library was 5' RACE. The run used a NextSeq 500. The TCR library protocol attached a unique molecular identifier to each TCR cDNA molecule to allow correction of PCR and sequencing errors. Concerning the study's data processing: TCR identification, UMI-based error correction and CDR3 extraction were all carried out with Decombinator tools. Expanded TCRs were defined as those above a frequency of 2 per 1,000, corresponding to the top 1% of the tumor frequency distribution. Expanded tumor TCRs were classed as regional if statistically deemed absent (corrected P<0.05) from at least one tumor region, otherwise ubiquitous. Renyi diversity was computed with the R vegan package after each repertoire had been subsampled 100 times to 5,000 TCRs. CDR3 similarity networks were built from amino acid triplet string-kernel similarity, connecting CDR3s with pairwise similarity above 0.82. TCRdb reran the public reads through fastp at Q25 and MiXCR, keeping productive beta chains. Rows matching on CDR3 protein sequence are summarized as one entry with the most common DNA and genes. V and J calls and clone size were set by TCRdb, not the authors. The sample data list about 14,000 distinct CDR3 sequences, and about 4.8% of these were observed just once. Clones ranked in the top ten supply 18% of the sample.

What the authors observed across the whole study: Confirming at a functional level the hypothesis that regional TCRs recognize regional mutations was considered to require additional single-cell paired TCR alpha and beta sequencing. Counts of ubiquitous and regional expanded TCRs correlated with counts of ubiquitous and regional nonsynonymous mutations, respectively. The tumor nonsynonymous mutation count correlated with the number of expanded alpha and beta TCRs within the tumor. TCR-seq coverage of tumor T cells was estimated at only approximately 7% for alpha chains and 13% for beta chains.

Here the sequenced sample was lung tumor tissue, taken at surgery. Here the chain combines TRBV7-9 and TRBJ1-1, with 8 bases aligning to TRBD1. The origin of this receptor is a female donor with early-stage non-small cell lung cancer. The nucleotide sequence reads TGTGCCAGCAGCCCGCTGACAGGGGATAGAGCTTTCTTT. Its protein product is CASSPLTGDRAFF.